These T cell receptor beta chains were read from a single sample in a study of blood T cells in healthy people across ages. TCRdb reanalysed the 5' RACE reads using MiXCR and keeps one entry per CDR3 protein. The sample holds about 1.4 million distinct CDR3 sequences, around 55% seen once. The sequencing sample was made of blood. All receptors derive from a man between 18 and 35 years old in good health. Each CDR3 is given with its conserved first and last residue. A D gene is named only where the DNA matches it firmly. A clone size is listed for some rows: how often the clone was seen (once, few, many), or a class if it is expanded.

cdr3_aa	cdr3_nt	d_call	v_call	j_call	clone_size
CASTELLNTEAFF	TGTGCCAGCACAGAGCTGTTGAACACTGAAGCTTTCTTT	NA	TRBV6-6	TRBJ1-1	NA
CSVVESGGNEQFF	TGCAGCGTTGTGGAAAGTGGGGGAAATGAGCAGTTCTTC	NA	TRBV29-1	TRBJ2-1	few
CASSFPGLPGNTIYF	TGTGCCAGCAGTTTCCCAGGTCTCCCTGGAAACACCATATATTTT	NA	TRBV28	TRBJ1-3	NA
CASSLGTGYIYEQYF	TGTGCCAGCAGCTTAGGTACAGGATACATCTACGAGCAGTACTTC	NA	TRBV7-6	TRBJ2-7	NA
CASRRDRESYEQYF	TGTGCCAGCAGAAGGGACAGGGAGTCCTACGAGCAGTACTTC	TRBD1	TRBV12-3/TRBV12-4	TRBJ2-7	NA
CASSLDLGTTEAFF	TGTGCCAGCAGTCTAGACCTAGGGACCACTGAAGCTTTCTTT	NA	TRBV12-3/TRBV12-4	TRBJ1-1	NA
CSAGRAGGAYEQYF	TGCAGTGCCGGACGTGCGGGGGGTGCCTACGAGCAGTACTTC	TRBD2	TRBV20-1	TRBJ2-7	NA
CASSLRLAGGPDTQYF	TGTGCCAGCAGCCTCCGACTAGCGGGGGGGCCTGATACGCAGTATTTT	TRBD2	TRBV3-1	TRBJ2-3	NA
CASSLGGDGPSPLHF	TGTGCCAGCAGCTTAGGAGGGGATGGGCCTTCACCCCTCCACTTT	NA	TRBV7-9	TRBJ1-6	NA
CASSPPGRRGYTF	TGTGCCAGCAGTCCCCCGGGACGGCGAGGCTACACCTTC	NA	TRBV12-3/TRBV12-4	TRBJ1-2	NA
CASSSSGQERPYTF	TGTGCCAGCAGCTCCTCGGGACAGGAAAGGCCCTACACCTTC	TRBD1	TRBV7-2	TRBJ1-2	NA
CSVAGFGEQYF	TGCAGCGTTGCAGGGTTCGGCGAGCAGTACTTC	NA	TRBV29-1	TRBJ2-7	few
CASSPVTGPGQPQHF	TGCGCCAGCAGCCCAGTAACGGGGCCAGGGCAGCCCCAGCATTTT	NA	TRBV4-1	TRBJ1-5	NA
CASSLSGLAVWEQFF	TGTGCCAGCAGTTTATCCGGACTAGCGGTATGGGAGCAGTTCTTC	TRBD2	TRBV28	TRBJ2-1	NA
CASSQDYRGGGYTF	TGCGCCAGCAGCCAAGATTACAGGGGAGGTGGCTACACCTTC	TRBD1	TRBV4-3	TRBJ1-2	once
CSAPGLVSPYNEQFF	TGCAGCGCTCCTGGACTAGTTAGCCCATACAATGAGCAGTTCTTC	TRBD2	TRBV29-1	TRBJ2-1	NA
CSVAPSGRHEQFF	TGCAGCGTTGCCCCTAGCGGGAGGCATGAGCAGTTCTTC	TRBD2	TRBV29-1	TRBJ2-1	NA
CASRRTSGSHNEQFF	TGTGCCAGCAGAAGGACTAGCGGGAGTCATAATGAGCAGTTCTTC	TRBD2	TRBV25-1	TRBJ2-1	few
CASSGGVGYNEQFF	TGTGCCAGCAGCGGAGGGGTGGGGTACAATGAGCAGTTCTTC	NA	TRBV2	TRBJ2-1	NA
CASSVAGATEAFF	TGTGCCAGCAGTGTAGCAGGGGCCACTGAAGCTTTCTTT	NA	TRBV12-3/TRBV12-4	TRBJ1-1	NA
CASSQGYTGFDYGYTF	TGTGCCAGCAGCCAAGGATATACAGGATTCGACTATGGCTACACCTTC	NA	TRBV3-1	TRBJ1-2	few
CASSLGGAADTQYF	TGTGCCAGCAGCTTAGGCGGGGCGGCAGATACGCAGTATTTT	NA	TRBV11-2	TRBJ2-3	NA
CSARDENPIKNIQYF	TGCAGTGCTAGAGATGAAAATCCCATAAAAAACATTCAGTACTTC	NA	TRBV20-1	TRBJ2-4	NA
CSVAWTGHTDTQYF	TGCAGCGTTGCCTGGACAGGGCACACAGATACGCAGTATTTT	TRBD1	TRBV29-1	TRBJ2-3	NA
CASSLSSSGRASGANVLTF	TGTGCCAGCAGCCTGTCCTCAAGCGGGAGGGCCTCTGGGGCCAACGTCCTGACTTTC	TRBD2	TRBV3-1	TRBJ2-6	NA
CASSEAQPPYNEQFF	TGTGCCAGCAGTGAAGCTCAACCACCCTACAATGAGCAGTTCTTC	NA	TRBV2	TRBJ2-1	few
CASSSYRHPQETQYF	TGTGCCAGCAGTTCCTATCGACACCCTCAAGAGACCCAGTACTTC	NA	TRBV28	TRBJ2-5	NA
CSVDTGRVYGYTF	TGCAGCGTTGACACGGGGCGCGTCTATGGCTACACCTTC	NA	TRBV29-1	TRBJ1-2	NA
CATSDADSNEQFF	TGTGCCACCAGTGACGCGGACAGTAATGAGCAGTTCTTC	NA	TRBV24-1	TRBJ2-1	few
CASSLLGPSVDNEQFF	TGCGCCAGCAGCTTGTTGGGCCCTAGTGTTGACAATGAGCAGTTCTTC	NA	TRBV5-1	TRBJ2-1	NA
CASSSRGTSMVEQFF	TGTGCCAGCAGTTCCCGCGGGACTAGCATGGTTGAGCAGTTCTTC	TRBD2	TRBV6-2/TRBV6-3	TRBJ2-1	NA
CATSDRGQTGELFF	TGTGCCACCTCAGACAGGGGGCAAACCGGGGAGCTGTTTTTT	TRBD1	TRBV27	TRBJ2-2	NA
CASTPMTGVSYAEQYF	TGTGCCAGCACCCCAATGACAGGGGTTTCCTACGCGGAGCAGTACTTC	TRBD1	TRBV12-3/TRBV12-4	TRBJ2-5	NA
CASSLLLESAETQYF	TGTGCCAGCAGCTTGTTGTTGGAGTCCGCGGAGACCCAGTACTTC	NA	TRBV5-6	TRBJ2-5	NA
CASSLGSGDEAFF	TGTGCCAGCAGCTTAGGGTCAGGGGATGAAGCTTTCTTT	NA	TRBV7-8	TRBJ1-1	NA
CATNRDPYNEQFF	TGTGCCACCAACAGGGACCCCTACAATGAGCAGTTCTTC	NA	TRBV6-6	TRBJ2-1	once
CASSQDLGAGQGRGNEQFF	TGCGCCAGCAGCCAAGATCTCGGGGCGGGACAGGGACGGGGTAATGAGCAGTTCTTC	TRBD1	TRBV4-1	TRBJ2-1	few
CSVGRGDTGELFF	TGCAGCGTTGGTCGGGGAGACACCGGGGAGCTGTTTTTT	NA	TRBV29-1	TRBJ2-2	NA
CASTAGASSNQPQHF	TGTGCCAGCACTGCCGGTGCCTCCAGCAATCAGCCCCAGCATTTT	NA	TRBV6-1	TRBJ1-5	NA
CATSRWGQPYEQYF	TGTGCCACCAGCAGATGGGGACAGCCCTACGAGCAGTACTTC	TRBD1	TRBV15	TRBJ2-7	NA
CASSQTTRGTYEQYF	TGCGCCAGCAGCCAAACGACCCGAGGTACCTACGAGCAGTACTTC	NA	TRBV4-3	TRBJ2-7	few
CASSPPTEYEQYF	TGTGCCAGCAGCCCGCCGACAGAATACGAGCAGTACTTC	NA	TRBV9	TRBJ2-7	NA
CASSVSVLNEKLFF	TGTGCCAGCAGCGTTAGCGTGCTTAATGAAAAACTGTTTTTT	NA	TRBV6-6	TRBJ1-4	NA
CAISEGAGSSPLHF	TGTGCCATCAGTGAGGGGGCCGGGAGTTCACCCCTCCACTTT	NA	TRBV10-3	TRBJ1-6	NA
CASSPSTGGITDTQYF	TGTGCCAGCAGTCCCTCCACAGGGGGAATCACAGATACGCAGTATTTT	TRBD1	TRBV6-5	TRBJ2-3	few
CASSQTQGNSNQPQHF	TGCGCCAGCAGCCAAACACAGGGGAATAGCAATCAGCCCCAGCATTTT	TRBD1	TRBV4-1	TRBJ1-5	NA
CASSQGDREARDTF	TGTGCCAGCAGCCAGGGGGACAGGGAAGCACGGGACACCTTC	TRBD1	TRBV7-8	TRBJ1-2	NA
CASSSRLGEETQYF	TGTGCCAGCAGCTCCCGACTAGGGGAAGAGACCCAGTACTTC	NA	TRBV7-9	TRBJ2-5	NA
CASSLGWTEAFF	TGTGCCAGCAGCTTGGGTTGGACTGAAGCTTTCTTT	NA	TRBV5-6	TRBJ1-1	NA
CASSQAGRTKENIQYF	TGTGCCAGCAGCCAAGCAGGACGAACCAAGGAAAACATTCAGTACTTC	NA	TRBV4-2	TRBJ2-4	NA
CASSPGVGDYGYTF	TGCGCCAGCAGCCCAGGGGTCGGCGACTATGGCTACACCTTC	NA	TRBV4-3	TRBJ1-2	few
CSVEETNYGYTF	TGCAGCGTTGAAGAAACTAACTATGGCTACACCTTC	NA	TRBV29-1	TRBJ1-2	NA
CASSLGGGGWETQYF	TGTGCCAGCAGCTTAGGGGGCGGGGGCTGGGAGACCCAGTACTTC	NA	TRBV7-2	TRBJ2-5	NA
CSADRRQGNEQFF	TGCAGTGCTGACCGTAGACAGGGGAATGAGCAGTTCTTC	TRBD1	TRBV20-1	TRBJ2-1	NA
CASSQDPVPGGDGYTF	TGTGCCAGCAGCCAAGACCCGGTCCCGGGAGGTGATGGCTACACCTTC	NA	TRBV4-2	TRBJ1-2	few
CASSYRGENNEQFF	TGTGCCAGCAGTTACCGGGGAGAGAACAATGAGCAGTTCTTC	NA	TRBV6-6	TRBJ2-1	NA
CASSPGFGRENDNEQFF	TGTGCCAGCAGCCCAGGGTTTGGGCGGGAGAACGACAATGAGCAGTTCTTC	TRBD2	TRBV7-8	TRBJ2-1	NA
CSAGDPSRFYEQYF	TGCAGTGCAGGGGACCCTAGCCGGTTCTACGAGCAGTACTTC	NA	TRBV20-1	TRBJ2-7	NA
CASSYSRTGQETQYF	TGTGCCAGCAGTTACTCAAGGACAGGCCAAGAGACCCAGTACTTC	TRBD1	TRBV6-6	TRBJ2-5	NA